These 25 T cell receptor beta chains were sequenced from one sample in a study of cytomegalovirus exposure and HLA in healthy donors. PCR involved 60 Vbeta and 13 Jbeta primers. TCRdb keeps only in-frame clones here, not all; method: immunoSEQ multiplex PCR. The repertoire includes some 120,000 clones, about 76% of them detected once, and under 4% sits in the top ten. The specimen sequenced was PBMCs. These receptor sequences come from a woman aged 30 to 39 in good health and CMV-seronegative.

This chain links TRBV6-5 with TRBJ1-6; D is uncertain. V shed 0 bases and J shed 14 bases, with 11 bases lying between them. Germline assignment: CDR1 MNHEY and CDR2 SVGAGI. The CDR3 covers 13 residues. CDR3 amino acids: CASSYSGPGTLHF. The CDR3 DNA is TGTGCCAGCAGTTACTCGGGCCCCGGAACCCTCCACTTT.

A few counts support this clone. The chain couples TRBV5-1 to TRBJ2-7; 12 bases match TRBD2. Germline loops: CDR1 SGHRS, CDR2 YFSETQ. Trimming removed 3 bases from V and 6 bases from J; junction bases left unmatched: 4. The CDR3 has 14 amino acids. DNA of the CDR3: TGCGCCAGCAGCTCATTACTAGCGGGAGGCGAGCAGTACTTC. The encoded protein is CASSSLLAGGEQYF. Filled out from reference TRBV5-1 and TRBJ2-7, the complete variable domain reads KAGVTQTPRYLIKTRGQQVTLSCSPISGHRSVSWYQQTPGQGLQFLFEYFSETQRNKGNFPGRFSGRQFSNSRSEMNVSTLELGDSALYLCASSSLLAGGEQYFGPGTRLTVT.

The J gene is TRBJ1-2, the V gene TRBV6-4, with D perhaps TRBD1 (5 bases). Germline V gene data show CDR1 as MRHNA and CDR2 as SNTAGT. V gave up 6 bases and J gave up 4 bases, with 12 bases separating them. This CDR3 has 13 residues. The CDR3 spells CASRNLGAYGYTF. The CDR3 DNA sequence: TGTGCCAGCAGGAACCTTGGGGCCTATGGCTACACCTTC.

This chain connects TRBV30 to TRBJ1-4; 11 bases match TRBD1. Trimming removed 3 bases from V and 3 bases from J; junction bases left unmatched: 12. This CDR3 is 18 amino acids long. Germline V lookup: CDR1 GTSNPN, CDR2 SVGIG (reference sequence). DNA for the CDR3: TGTGCCTGGAGCCCCATCGGGACAGGGGGGATGGCTAATGAAAAACTGTTTTTT. This codes for CAWSPIGTGGMANEKLFF. Based on the CDR3 plus reference TRBV30 and TRBJ1-4, the full variable domain is SQTIHQWPATLVQPVGSPLSLECTVEGTSNPNLYWYRQAAGRGLQLLFYSVGIGQISSEVPQNLSASRPQDRQFILSSKKLLLSDSGFYLCAWSPIGTGGMANEKLFFGSGTQLSVL.

The CDR3 spells CASSLPSSGGNWANIQYF. The DNA of the CDR3 is TGTGCCAGCAGCTTACCATCTTCCGGGGGGAATTGGGCGAACATTCAGTACTTC. The V and J genes are TRBV7-9 and TRBJ2-4; TRBD2 agrees at 7 bases. This CDR3 has 18 residues. Germline CDR1 and CDR2: SEHNR and FQNEAQ (reference sequence). V shed 2 bases and J 7 bases; nucleotides not matched to a gene: 17.

V usage is TRBV5-1 and J usage is TRBJ2-1; 10 bases agree with TRBD2. This CDR3 is built from 17 residues. CDR1 and CDR2 from the germline V gene are SGHRS and YFSETQ. J gave up 7 bases and V 2 bases, and 12 bases lay outside the gene matches. The CDR3 coding sequence is TGCGCCAGCAGCTTCTTAAGCGGGAGGGCCATGGGTAATGAGCAGTTCTTC. As protein: CASSFLSGRAMGNEQFF.

This clone appeared once. The identical CDR3 is also encoded by other nucleotide sequences in the sample. The chain couples TRBV10-1 to TRBJ2-5; 7 bases match TRBD1. Germline CDR1 reads WNHNN; CDR2 reads SYGVQD (reference sequence). Trimming at V came to 3 bases and at J to 1 base, leaving 5 bases not matched to a gene. The CDR3 totals 15 residues. CDR3 region: CASSERTGGQETQYF. The CDR3 bases are TGCGCCAGCAGTGAACGGACAGGCGGCCAAGAGACCCAGTACTTC.

Only a few counts were recorded for this clone. This chain uses TRBV6-5 with TRBJ2-3; perhaps TRBD2 as D (5 bases). V dropped 0 bases and J dropped 5 bases, with 15 bases sitting between them. CDR3 length: 16 amino acids. The germline V gene has CDR1 MNHEY and CDR2 SVGAGI. The CDR3 sequence is CASSYSAGVAGDTQYF. Written as DNA, the CDR3 is TGTGCCAGCAGTTACTCGGCCGGGGTAGCAGGAGATACGCAGTATTTT.

This clone has a single count. DNA of the CDR3: TGTGCCAGCTTACTGCGGGAGGGCTCAGATACGCAGTATTTT. Encoded protein: CASLLREGSDTQYF. The rearrangement uses TRBV7-9 and TRBJ2-3; 9 bases fit TRBD2. Germline lookup yields CDR1 SEHNR and CDR2 FQNEAQ (reference sequence). The junction had 7 bases not matched to a gene; V was cut back by 8 bases and J by 4 bases. The CDR3 has 14 residues.

CDR3 residues: CASSSSGYAVEQYF. Here the CDR3 DNA reads TGTGCCAGCAGCTCTAGCGGCTACGCCGTTGAGCAGTACTTC. The chain recombines TRBV7-2 with TRBJ2-7; 7 bases are shared with TRBD2. There are 14 residues in the CDR3. Looked up from germline, CDR1 is SGHTA and CDR2 is FQGNSA. Trimming took 4 bases from V and 7 from J; bases not matched to a gene: 10.

V gene TRBV12-5 combines with J gene TRBJ2-7; D is possibly TRBD1 (6 bases). The CDR3 spans 14 residues. The V gene's germline CDR1 is LGHNT and CDR2 FRNRAP. Trimming removed 6 bases from V and 4 bases from J, with 16 bases in between. CDR3 nucleotides: TGTGCTAGTGGGTGGGGTACAGGGCAATACGAGCAGTACTTC. Translated, it gives CASGWGTGQYEQYF.

For this clone: Other nucleotide sequences from this sample produce the same CDR3. CDR3 amino acids: CASSPTTANYGYTF. The CDR3, as DNA: TGTGCCAGCAGCCCGACGACAGCTAACTATGGCTACACCTTC. The gene calls are TRBV7-2 and TRBJ1-2; tentative D call: TRBD1 (5 bases). This CDR3 contains 14 residues. Germline V lookup: CDR1 SGHTA, CDR2 FQGNSA. V lost 5 bases, J lost 0 bases, and 10 bases lay in between.

A single count supports this clone. The rearrangement joins TRBV5-6 to TRBJ2-5; 10 bases fit TRBD2. The germline CDR1 and CDR2 sequences are SGHDT and YYEEEE. This CDR3 has 16 residues. J lost 2 bases, V lost 3 bases, and 7 bases had no gene match. CDR3 in amino acids: CASSSGLADTQETQYF. CDR3 bases: TGTGCCAGCAGCTCCGGACTAGCGGACACACAAGAGACCCAGTACTTC.

The chain carries TRBV10-3 and TRBJ1-1, with 8 bases lining up with TRBD1. The CDR3 is 14 residues long. The germline CDR1 and CDR2 sequences are ENHRY and SYGVKD. V gave up 5 bases and J gave up 6 bases; unmatched junction bases: 8. For the CDR3, the DNA is TGTGCCATCAGTAACGCGGCAGGGGGCCCTGAAGCTTTCTTT. Protein: CAISNAAGGPEAFF.

This chain links TRBV5-1 with TRBJ2-5; 11 positions agree with TRBD1. This CDR3 contains 17 residues. V was clipped by 4 bases and J by 4 bases; unmatched bases: 12. Germline V gene lookup returns CDR1 SGHRS and CDR2 YFSETQ. The CDR3 sequence: CASSRGPGQGAGETQYF. The CDR3 DNA reads TGCGCCAGCAGCAGAGGCCCCGGACAGGGGGCCGGAGAGACCCAGTACTTC.

J is TRBJ2-1 and V is TRBV11-2; 7 bases agree with TRBD2. Per germline, CDR1 SGHAT and CDR2 FQNNGV. Germline trimming cut 1 base from V and 10 bases from J; bases unmatched to any gene: 4. This CDR3 is built from 13 residues. CDR3 protein: CASSLVSGPEQFF. The CDR3 bases are TGTGCCAGCAGCTTAGTTAGCGGGCCCGAGCAGTTCTTC.

The chain has TRBV27 and TRBJ2-1, with TRBD2 matching 7 bases. The CDR3 length is 15 residues. Germline V gene data show CDR1 as MNHEY and CDR2 as SMNVEV (reference sequence). Trimming at V came to 3 bases and at J to 5 bases, leaving 7 bases not matched to a gene. In DNA form, the CDR3 reads TGTGCCAGCAGTTTGGAACCAGCGGGGAACAATGAGCAGTTCTTC. Translated, it gives CASSLEPAGNNEQFF.

The genes are TRBV28 and TRBJ1-5; D is undetermined. With 6 bases removed from V and 6 bases from J, the gap between germline ends came to 9 bases. The CDR3 is 12 residues long. Per germline, CDR1 MDHEN and CDR2 SYDVKM. CDR3 nucleotide sequence: TGTGCCAGCAGCGCCCCGGTTCAGCCCCAGCATTTT. It encodes CASSAPVQPQHF.

The J gene is TRBJ1-5, the V gene TRBV7-9, with TRBD1 identical over 8 bases. V was clipped by 0 bases and J by 7 bases; unmatched bases: 2. This CDR3 region has 14 residues. From germline, CDR1 is SEHNR and CDR2 FQNEAQ (reference sequence). CDR3 sequence: CASSLAGQGQPQHF. The CDR3 nucleotides are TGTGCCAGCAGCTTAGCAGGACAGGGCCAGCCCCAGCATTTT. Drawing the rest from reference TRBV7-9 and TRBJ1-5, the complete variable domain is DTGVSQNPRHKITKRGQNVTFRCDPISEHNRLYWYRQTLGQGPEFLTYFQNEAQLEKSRLLSDRFSAERPKGSFSTLEIQRTEQGDSAMYLCASSLAGQGQPQHFGDGTRLSIL.

This chain connects TRBV28 to TRBJ2-7, with D possibly matching TRBD2 (5 bases). This CDR3 spans 14 amino acids. V was trimmed by 8 bases and J by 2 bases, leaving 16 bases between them. CDR1 and CDR2 (germline): MDHEN, SYDVKM. The CDR3 loop is CASRPSPIAYEQYF. In DNA form, the CDR3 reads TGTGCCAGCCGCCCTAGCCCGATAGCCTACGAGCAGTACTTC.

The chain uses TRBV4-2 and TRBJ2-7; the match to TRBD2 covers 7 bases. CDR3 length: 14 amino acids. Germline lookup yields CDR1 LGHNA and CDR2 YNFKEQ. The J segment lost 7 bases and the V segment lost 8 bases, leaving 14 bases of the junction unmatched. The CDR3 protein is CASAAGEETGEQYF. CDR3 DNA sequence: TGTGCCAGCGCGGCGGGAGAAGAAACTGGAGAGCAGTACTTC.

There are a few counts of this clone. The chain links TRBV18 to TRBJ2-2; 7 nucleotides agree with TRBD1. The CDR3 is 15 amino acids. Trimming removed 4 bases from V and 7 bases from J; junction bases left unmatched: 9. Per the germline V gene, CDR1 is KGHSH and CDR2 is LQKENI. CDR3 nucleotide sequence: TGTGCCAGCTCACGGACAGGACAGACCAGCGGGGAGCTGTTTTTT. Translation: CASSRTGQTSGELFF. The complete variable domain, with remaining parts taken from reference TRBV18 and TRBJ2-2, reads NAGVMQNPRHLVRRRGQEARLRCSPMKGHSHVYWYRQLPEEGLKFMVYLQKENIIDESGMPKERFSAEFPKEGPSILRIQQVVRGDSAAYFCASSRTGQTSGELFFGEGSRLTVL.

The chain carries TRBV7-9 and TRBJ1-3; a weak D match, TRBD1 (6 bases). The germline V gene has CDR1 SEHNR and CDR2 FQNEAQ (reference sequence). The V gene lost 5 bases and the J gene lost 3 bases, with 17 bases spanning the gap. The CDR3 extends over 16 amino acids. The DNA for the CDR3 is TGTGCCAGCAGCGGACTCCGGGGGGCAGGTGGAAACACCATATATTTT. Translated, it gives CASSGLRGAGGNTIYF.

This clone was picked up a small number of times. V gene TRBV18 combines with J gene TRBJ2-2, with TRBD2 as a possible D gene (6 bases). Germline-derived CDR1 and CDR2 are KGHSH and LQKENI. V gave up 4 bases and J gave up 7 bases, with 10 bases separating them. The CDR3 length is 13 residues. The CDR3 reads CASSRGDLGELFF. The DNA of the CDR3 is TGTGCCAGCTCACGGGGGGACCTCGGGGAGCTGTTTTTT.

The V gene is TRBV20-1, the J gene TRBJ1-1; D unresolved. The CDR3 is made up of 11 amino acids. Trimming removed 2 bases at V and 4 bases at J, with 5 bases between. Per germline, CDR1 DFQATT and CDR2 SNEGSKA (reference sequence). CDR3 loop: CSARTVTEAFF. The CDR3 region has the DNA TGCAGTGCTAGAACAGTCACTGAAGCTTTCTTT.